This TCR beta chain emerged from a study of T cell repertoires in cytomegalovirus infection. Turning to the study itself: Recently identified HLA-C-restricted CMV epitopes and well-studied HLA-B-restricted CMV epitopes were used by the study. Indications of both CMV infection and matching HLA type were provided by public TCR beta signatures.

The CDR3 is 14 amino acids. Per germline, CDR1 SEHNR and CDR2 FQNEAQ (reference sequence). V was clipped by 1 base and J by 5 bases, with 8 bases between them. Points on this clonotype: Its antigen is not known.

Using its own MiXCR run on the reads, TCRdb lists one record per CDR3 protein. This table holds under 500,000 distinct CDR3 sequences, approximately 40% found once. The TCR was taken from a human donor in good health (CMV status not recorded). Some clones in this sample may be carry-over from other donors' samples. The sequencing used cultured PBMCs, collected from culture after CMV antigen stimulation. This rearrangement joins TRBV7-9 to TRBJ1-4; the D is unclear. The CDR3 loop is CASSLVTGNEKLFF. Here the CDR3 DNA reads TGTGCCAGCAGCTTAGTGACTGGGAATGAAAAACTGTTTTTT.